One and the same sample provided the 21 T cell receptor beta chains below, sequenced in a study of shared clonotypes between healthy human individuals. The naive CD8 population came from CD45RO-negative cells selected for CCR7, without terminally differentiated effector memory CD45RA+ cells. The data were produced by immunoSEQ multiplex PCR, yet TCRdb's version contains in-frame clones alone and is incomplete. This sample has about 2 million clones, with approximately 94% found just once. Specimen: naive CD8+ T cells sorted from blood. The origin of the receptors is a man younger than 35 in good health.

V gene TRBV7-9 combines with J gene TRBJ2-6; D is uncertain. CDR1 is SEHNR, CDR2 FQNEAQ, per germline (reference sequence). The CDR3 runs to 14 residues. V lost 0 bases, J lost 1 base, and 1 base lay in between. CDR3: CASSLASGANVLTF. For the CDR3, the DNA is TGTGCCAGCAGCTTAGCATCTGGGGCCAACGTCCTGACTTTC. The full variable domain, completed using reference TRBV7-9 and TRBJ2-6, is DTGVSQNPRHKITKRGQNVTFRCDPISEHNRLYWYRQTLGQGPEFLTYFQNEAQLEKSRLLSDRFSAERPKGSFSTLEIQRTEQGDSAMYLCASSLASGANVLTFGAGSRLTVL.

In DNA form, the CDR3 reads TGTGCCAGCAGTTCCCTGGCGACCCTTCTGTACGAGCAGTACTTC. It specifies CASSSLATLLYEQYF. This chain uses TRBV6-6 with TRBJ2-7; D gene unclear. V lost 4 bases and J lost 4, with 17 bases in between. Germline V lookup: CDR1 MNHNY, CDR2 SVGAGI (reference sequence). This CDR3 spans 15 amino acids.

The rearrangement joins TRBV7-9 to TRBJ1-5; weak D call: TRBD1 (6 bases). Trimming shortened V by 5 bases and J by 5 bases, and 16 bases separated the two germline ends. The CDR3 has 15 residues. Germline-derived CDR1 and CDR2 are SEHNR and FQNEAQ (reference sequence). The CDR3 DNA reads TGTGCCAGCAGCGGATCAGGGGCGGAGGATCAGCCCCAGCATTTT. Encoded protein: CASSGSGAEDQPQHF.

The J gene is TRBJ2-7, the V gene TRBV23-1, with 10 bases that match TRBD1. TRBV23-1 is marked as an open reading frame, function uncertain. The CDR3 loop spans 17 amino acids. The ends lost 1 base at V and 2 bases at J; junction bases unmatched: 8. As DNA, the CDR3 is TGCGCCAGCAGTCAATGTACGCCGGGACAGGGGCCCTACGAGCAGTACTTC. Encoded protein: CASSQCTPGQGPYEQYF.

The chain carries TRBV9 and TRBJ1-5, with TRBD1 as a possible D gene (6 bases). The V gene's germline CDR1 is SGDLS and CDR2 YYNGEE. Trimming took off 0 bases at V and 6 bases at J, with 13 bases between the two ends. The length of the CDR3 is 15 residues. The CDR3 DNA sequence: TGTGCCAGCAGCGTAGGAATCGGGGGCGGTCAGCCCCAGCATTTT. This translates into CASSVGIGGGQPQHF.

Note on this clone: Other DNA variants within this sample encode the same CDR3. The chain employs TRBV5-6 and TRBJ2-7, with 7 bases fitting TRBD1. From germline, CDR1 is SGHDT and CDR2 YYEEEE. V lost 3 bases, J lost 2 bases, and 2 bases stayed unmatched. This CDR3 is built from 13 residues. Written as DNA, the CDR3 is TGTGCCAGCAGCTCAACAGGGGCCTACGAGCAGTACTTC. Translation: CASSSTGAYEQYF.

Regarding this clone: The same CDR3 can be traced to other DNA sequences in this sample. CDR3 sequence (DNA): TGTGCCAGCAGCCCCGGGACAGCTTACGAGCAGTACTTC. Its protein product is CASSPGTAYEQYF. The rearrangement uses TRBV6-5 and TRBJ2-7, with 7 bases fitting TRBD1. V lost 6 bases and J lost 4; bases outside the gene matches: 6. The CDR3 runs to 13 residues. The germline CDR1 and CDR2 sequences are MNHEY and SVGAGI.

The chain combines TRBV2 with TRBJ1-2; possibly TRBD1 for D (6 bases). The V and J ends lost 7 bases and 7 bases respectively, with 10 bases between them. Germline assignment: CDR1 SNHLY and CDR2 FYNNEI. The CDR3 is made up of 11 amino acids. The CDR3 region is CASTGGGGYTF. Written as DNA, the CDR3 is TGTGCCAGCACGGGGGGCGGTGGCTACACCTTC.

The CDR3 region is CASSLQLAGGYNEQFF. For the CDR3, the DNA is TGTGCCAGCAGTCTCCAGCTAGCGGGGGGCTACAATGAGCAGTTCTTC. The rearrangement links TRBV27 to TRBJ2-1, with TRBD2 matching over 11 bases. The V and J ends lost 5 bases and 3 bases, in that order; junction bases with no gene match: 6. Germline V CDR1 and CDR2: MNHEY, SMNVEV (reference sequence). This CDR3 region has 16 residues.

The chain links TRBV4-3 to TRBJ2-7; TRBD2 agrees at 11 bases. This CDR3 is built from 18 residues. Looked up from germline, CDR1 is LGHNA and CDR2 is YSLEER. Trimming cost V 1 base and J 6 bases; bases outside gene matches: 14. The CDR3 loop is CASSQAIRLAGGPSEQYF. CDR3 sequence (DNA): TGCGCCAGCAGCCAAGCTATCCGGCTAGCGGGAGGACCCAGCGAGCAGTACTTC.

The chain links TRBV27 to TRBJ2-5, with 8 bases matching TRBD2. Germline CDR1 MNHEY, CDR2 SMNVEV (reference sequence). This CDR3 is 14 amino acids long. The J segment lost 3 bases and the V segment lost 2 bases, leaving 2 bases of the junction unmatched. The CDR3 loop is CASSLHSGKETQYF. The CDR3 nucleotides are TGTGCCAGCAGTTTACATAGCGGGAAAGAGACCCAGTACTTC.

The table lists this clone with a count of one. The rearrangement links TRBV5-1 to TRBJ2-5, with 10 bases aligning to TRBD2. V was pared by 5 bases and J by 3 bases, with 10 bases of the junction left unmatched. This CDR3 comprises 16 residues. The germline CDR1 and CDR2 sequences are SGHRS and YFSETQ. The CDR3 sequence is CASRGKAGGSEETQYF. As DNA, the CDR3 is TGCGCCAGCAGGGGTAAAGCGGGAGGGTCGGAAGAGACCCAGTACTTC.

The rearrangement uses TRBV4-1 and TRBJ1-2; D gene uncertain. Germline V CDR1 and CDR2: MGHRA, YSYEKL. The CDR3 totals 14 residues. The germline V and J ends were trimmed by 0 bases and 4 bases, with 9 bases remaining between them. The CDR3 DNA reads as TGCGCCAGCAGCCAAGAGAAGGGTGGCTATGGCTACACCTTC. Translation: CASSQEKGGYGYTF.

The CDR3 DNA is TGTGCCAGCAGGTACGGCCTCGGGACAGATACGCAGTATTTT. Protein: CASRYGLGTDTQYF. The V and J genes are TRBV6-5 and TRBJ2-3, with D unresolved. This CDR3 has 14 amino acids. Germline loops: CDR1 MNHEY, CDR2 SVGAGI. The ends were cut back, 6 bases at V and 3 bases at J, with 13 bases in the middle.

The chain uses TRBV4-1 and TRBJ2-7, with D perhaps matching TRBD2 (6 bases). The V end was cut by 1 base, the J end by 0 bases, with 10 bases between. The CDR3 contains 15 residues. CDR1 is MGHRA and CDR2 is YSYEKL in the germline V gene. The CDR3 nucleotides are TGCGCCAGCAGCCAAGTTGCGGGAAACTCCTACGAGCAGTACTTC. Amino acid sequence: CASSQVAGNSYEQYF.

Details on this clone: At the DNA level, this CDR3 is encoded by other sequences in the same sample as well. CDR3 amino acids: CASSLEGRGYEQYF. The CDR3 DNA reads as TGTGCCAGCAGCTTAGAAGGCCGCGGCTACGAGCAGTACTTC. The chain has TRBV7-2 and TRBJ2-7, with D hard to call. This CDR3 is built from 14 residues. Germline loops: CDR1 SGHTA, CDR2 FQGNSA. Trimming took 1 base from V and 3 from J, leaving 10 bases between them.

CDR3 DNA: TGTGCCAGCAGCCTAGGGTCGTTTCCCTACGAGCAGTACTTC. Translated: CASSLGSFPYEQYF. V gene TRBV27 combines with J gene TRBJ2-7; no clear D gene. With 6 bases removed from V and 2 bases from J, the gap between germline ends came to 14 bases. The CDR3 has 14 amino acids. Germline CDR1 is MNHEY and CDR2 is SMNVEV (reference sequence).

This clone came up once. V usage is TRBV7-9 and J usage is TRBJ2-3; 9 positions agree with TRBD2. The CDR3 extends over 15 amino acids. The junction had 5 bases not matched to a gene; V was cut back by 5 bases and J by 2 bases. Germline V gene lookup returns CDR1 SEHNR and CDR2 FQNEAQ (reference sequence). CDR3 in amino acids: CASSARLADTDTQYF. Here the CDR3 DNA reads TGTGCCAGCAGCGCCAGACTAGCGGACACAGATACGCAGTATTTT. Together with reference TRBV7-9 and TRBJ2-3, the CDR3 gives the full variable domain: DTGVSQNPRHKITKRGQNVTFRCDPISEHNRLYWYRQTLGQGPEFLTYFQNEAQLEKSRLLSDRFSAERPKGSFSTLEIQRTEQGDSAMYLCASSARLADTDTQYFGPGTRLTVL.

This rearrangement joins TRBV6-5 to TRBJ1-2; D is unclear. V was shortened by 2 bases and J by 8 bases, with 9 bases between the two germline ends. Germline CDR1 MNHEY, CDR2 SVGAGI. The CDR3 is 12 amino acids. CDR3 in DNA: TGTGCCAGCAGTTACCAGCTGCTCGGCTACACCTTC. This sequence encodes CASSYQLLGYTF.

Concerning this clone itself: This specimen includes other DNA sequences encoding the same CDR3. This sequence joins TRBV7-9 and TRBJ1-1, with TRBD1 identical over 8 bases. This CDR3 contains 15 residues. The junction had 5 bases not matched to a gene; V was cut back by 3 bases and J by 2 bases. Germline V gene data show CDR1 as SEHNR and CDR2 as FQNEAQ (reference sequence). The DNA of the CDR3 is TGTGCCAGCAGCTTCCCCGGACAGGGTAACACTGAAGCTTTCTTT. Amino acid sequence: CASSFPGQGNTEAFF. The full variable domain, completed using reference TRBV7-9 and TRBJ1-1, is DTGVSQNPRHKITKRGQNVTFRCDPISEHNRLYWYRQTLGQGPEFLTYFQNEAQLEKSRLLSDRFSAERPKGSFSTLEIQRTEQGDSAMYLCASSFPGQGNTEAFFGQGTRLTVV.

As to this clone: Additional DNA sequences in this sample encode the identical CDR3. This rearrangement joins TRBV5-1 to TRBJ2-1; D perhaps matches TRBD1 (5 bases). CDR3 length: 13 residues. Deletions cut 0 bases from V and 6 bases from J, with 7 bases between. In germline, CDR1 is SGHRS, CDR2 YFSETQ. CDR3 loop: CASSLGGANEQFF. CDR3 bases: TGCGCCAGCAGCTTGGGGGGCGCCAATGAGCAGTTCTTC.